The 14 T cell receptor beta chains given below trace back to one sample, sequenced in a study of T cell responses to AZD1222 COVID-19 vaccine. Profiled with immunoSEQ multiplex PCR; TCRdb holds only in-frame clones, not every one. The sample lists around 140,000 clones, over 80% occurring once. Sequencing used peripheral blood, obtained 28 days after the second AZD1222 dose. The receptor set was obtained from an adult who received the AZD1222 COVID-19 vaccine.

The sample holds one count of this clone. V is TRBV6-5 and J is TRBJ1-3; weak D call: TRBD1 (6 bases). The V gene's germline CDR1 is MNHEY and CDR2 SVGAGI. This CDR3 spans 16 amino acids. The V end was cut by 2 bases, the J end by 4 bases, with 15 bases between. The CDR3 spells CASSYHAQGKGNTIYF. As DNA, the CDR3 is TGTGCCAGCAGTTACCACGCACAGGGTAAAGGAAACACCATATATTTT.

The chain recombines TRBV27 with TRBJ1-4; 9 positions match TRBD1. The CDR3 has 16 residues. After removal of 10 bases from V and 7 bases from J, the junction contained 16 bases not matched to a gene. Looked up from germline, CDR1 is MNHEY and CDR2 is SMNVEV (reference sequence). Here the CDR3 DNA reads TGTGCCACTAGAGACAGGGGGAGGTTCATTGGTGAAAAACTGTTTTTT. Amino acid sequence: CATRDRGRFIGEKLFF.

As for this clone: The same CDR3 also results from other DNA sequences found in this sample. CDR3: CASSKAGTGTGELFF. DNA of the CDR3: TGCGCCAGCAGCAAAGCCGGGACAGGGACCGGGGAGCTGTTTTTT. The gene calls are TRBV5-1 and TRBJ2-2, with 9 bases identical to TRBD1. This CDR3 is built from 15 residues. Germline CDR1 reads SGHRS; CDR2 reads YFSETQ. V was pared by 4 bases and J by 5 bases, with 6 bases of the junction left unmatched.

This clone was picked up one time. CDR3 loop: CASSLTTGVQETQYF. The DNA of the CDR3 is TGCGCCAGCAGCTTGACGACAGGAGTCCAAGAGACCCAGTACTTC. The chain has TRBV5-1 and TRBJ2-5, with D possibly matching TRBD1 (6 bases). The CDR3 contains 15 residues. The ends were cut back, 1 base at V and 1 base at J, with 11 bases in the middle. CDR1 SGHRS and CDR2 YFSETQ come from the germline V gene.

In its sample, this clone was seen a few times. The chain employs TRBV19 and TRBJ1-5; D is unclear. The CDR3 is made up of 14 amino acids. Germline V gives CDR1 LNHDA, CDR2 SQIVND (reference sequence). Trimming removed 6 bases from V and 5 bases from J, with 14 bases in between. The CDR3: CASSPERRDQPQHF. The DNA of the CDR3 is TGTGCCAGTAGCCCAGAGAGGAGGGATCAGCCCCAGCATTTT.

This clone was seen a single time. The chain combines TRBV10-1 with TRBJ1-5; D is possibly TRBD1 (6 bases). V was pared by 5 bases and J by 4 bases, with 21 bases between. CDR1 is WNHNN and CDR2 is SYGVQD in the germline V gene (reference sequence). The CDR3 is 17 amino acids. The CDR3: CASSFLNVPGANQPQHF. The CDR3 DNA is TGCGCCAGCAGTTTTTTAAATGTCCCGGGGGCAAATCAGCCCCAGCATTTT.

The genes are TRBV21-1 and TRBJ2-2; the table's D call, TRBD1, has no DNA check behind it. TRBV21-1 is a listed pseudogene. The CDR3 has 15 residues. DNA of the CDR3: TGTGCCAGCAGCAAACCCCCAGAATTCACCGGGGAGCTGTTTTTT. Translated: CASSKPPEFTGELFF.

This clone was observed a handful of times. The chain is built from TRBV3-1 (or the pseudogene TRBV3-2) and TRBJ2-2, with a weak D call TRBD1 (5 bases). Per the germline V gene, CDR1 is LGHDT and CDR2 is YNNKEL (reference sequence). V gave up 2 bases and J gave up 3 bases, with 25 bases separating them. CDR3 length equals 20 residues. The CDR3 spells CASSQIWAGPQEKYTGELFF. The DNA for the CDR3 is TGTGCCAGCAGCCAAATCTGGGCAGGGCCTCAAGAGAAGTACACCGGGGAGCTGTTTTTT.

The chain carries TRBV19 and TRBJ1-2, with a possible D match to TRBD1 (6 bases). CDR3 length equals 15 residues. The germline V gene encodes CDR1 LNHDA and CDR2 SQIVND (reference sequence). The V end lost 4 bases, the J end lost 5 bases, and 17 bases lay between the germline ends. CDR3 protein: CASSTLADSLYGYTF. For the CDR3, the DNA is TGTGCCAGTAGTACCCTAGCGGACAGCCTATATGGCTACACCTTC.

This chain links TRBV19 with TRBJ1-1; unclear D gene. The V end was cut by 5 bases, the J end by 3 bases, with 19 bases between. This CDR3 has 16 residues. Per germline, CDR1 LNHDA and CDR2 SQIVND (reference sequence). CDR3 region: CASSQPGPFADTEAFF. DNA for the CDR3: TGTGCCAGTAGTCAACCGGGCCCTTTCGCGGACACTGAAGCTTTCTTT.

Only one count was recorded for this clone. V gene TRBV9 combines with J gene TRBJ1-2; 7 bases are shared with TRBD1. This CDR3 spans 15 amino acids. Germline-derived CDR1 and CDR2 are SGDLS and YYNGEE. V shed 3 bases and J 4 bases; nucleotides not matched to a gene: 9. CDR3 DNA: TGTGCCAGCAGCGACACTAGACAGGGCGGCTATGGCTACACCTTC. Its translation is CASSDTRQGGYGYTF.

The chain employs TRBV7-9 and TRBJ2-7, with D unresolved. V was clipped by 2 bases and J by 6 bases, with 8 bases between them. The CDR3 consists of 12 residues. Germline V lookup: CDR1 SEHNR, CDR2 FQNEAQ (reference sequence). The CDR3 DNA reads as TGTGCCAGCAGCTTAACCTTGAGCGAGCAGTACTTC. Amino acids: CASSLTLSEQYF.

The chain employs TRBV7-2 and TRBJ2-1, with 10 bases identical to TRBD2. Unmatched junction bases numbered 2, after V lost 3 bases and J lost 3 bases. The length of the CDR3 is 15 residues. In germline, CDR1 is SGHTA, CDR2 FQGNSA. The CDR3 DNA sequence: TGTGCCAGCAGCTTTCGGACTAGCGGCTACAATGAGCAGTTCTTC. Translating it yields CASSFRTSGYNEQFF.

V and J are TRBV18 and TRBJ1-1; TRBD1 matches at 9 bases. The germline V gene encodes CDR1 KGHSH and CDR2 LQKENI. Trimming at V came to 3 bases and at J to 6 bases, leaving 8 bases not matched to a gene. This CDR3 is 15 amino acids long. The CDR3 nucleotides are TGTGCCAGCTCACCGTCCCGGGACAGGGCCCCTGAAGCTTTCTTT. This sequence encodes CASSPSRDRAPEAFF.